What follows is one T cell receptor (beta chain) and its context. A single base separates this from a much larger clone, so it may be a read error. Germline V gene sequence: CDR1 SGHVS, CDR2 FNYEAQ. Deletions cut 8 bases from V and 4 bases from J, with 26 bases between. The length of the CDR3 is 17 residues. TCRdb analysed the reads with MiXCR anew, one entry per CDR3 protein. The sample lists fewer than 250,000 distinct CDR3 sequences, about 30% occurring once. The source of the sample is a study of kidney transplant recipient with SARS-CoV-2 infection. The TCR comes from a young adult male patient who had COVID-19 and was a kidney transplant recipient. The graft donor may have contributed some T cells. The input for sequencing was a blood sample, taken at baseline and between days 110 and 120 from a kidney transplant recipient. The chain carries TRBV7-6 and TRBJ1-2, with D unresolved. CDR3 loop: CASGNYCESRKTYGYTF. CDR3 nucleotide sequence: TGTGCCAGCGGCAATTATTGTGAATCTCGAAAGACCTATGGCTACACCTTC.